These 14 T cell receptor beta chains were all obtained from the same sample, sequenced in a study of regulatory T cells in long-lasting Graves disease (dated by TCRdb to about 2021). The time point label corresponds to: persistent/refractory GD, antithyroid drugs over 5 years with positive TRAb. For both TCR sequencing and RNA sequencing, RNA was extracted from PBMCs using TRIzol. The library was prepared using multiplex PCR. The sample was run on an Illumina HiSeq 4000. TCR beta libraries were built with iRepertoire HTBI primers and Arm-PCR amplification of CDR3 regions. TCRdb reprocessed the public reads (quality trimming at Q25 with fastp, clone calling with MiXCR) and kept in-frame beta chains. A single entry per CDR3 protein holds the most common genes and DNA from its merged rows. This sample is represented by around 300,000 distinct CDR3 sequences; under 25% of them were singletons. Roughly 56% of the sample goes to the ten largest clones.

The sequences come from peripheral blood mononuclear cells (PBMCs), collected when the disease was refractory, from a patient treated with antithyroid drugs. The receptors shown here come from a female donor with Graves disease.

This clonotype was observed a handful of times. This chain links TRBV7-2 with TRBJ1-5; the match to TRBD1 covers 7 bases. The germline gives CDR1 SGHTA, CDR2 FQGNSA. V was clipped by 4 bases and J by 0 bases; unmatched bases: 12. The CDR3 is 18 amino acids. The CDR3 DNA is TGTGCCAGCAGCTCCGGACAGGAACTAATCAATAGCAATCAGCCCCAGCATTTT. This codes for CASSSGQELINSNQPQHF. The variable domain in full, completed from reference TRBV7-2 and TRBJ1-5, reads GAGVSQSPSNKVTEKGKDVELRCDPISGHTALYWYRQSLGQGLEFLIYFQGNSAPDKSGLPSDRFSAERTGGSVSTLTIQRTQQEDSAVYLCASSSGQELINSNQPQHFGDGTRLSIL.

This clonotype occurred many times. CDR3 nucleotides: TGTGCCAGCAGCCAAGGAGTAGGCAGAGACGCCTACGAGCAGTACTTC. This codes for CASSQGVGRDAYEQYF. This chain connects TRBV3-1 to TRBJ2-7, with D uncertain. The ends were cut back, 1 base at V and 2 bases at J, with 15 bases in the middle. Looked up from germline, CDR1 is LGHDT and CDR2 is YNNKEL (reference sequence). This CDR3 is built from 16 residues.

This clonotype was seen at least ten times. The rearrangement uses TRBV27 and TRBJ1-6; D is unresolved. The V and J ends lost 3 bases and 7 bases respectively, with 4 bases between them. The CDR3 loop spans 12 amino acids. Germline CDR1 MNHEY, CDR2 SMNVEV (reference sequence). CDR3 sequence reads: CASSFFNSPLHF. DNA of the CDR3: TGTGCCAGCAGTTTCTTCAATTCACCCCTCCACTTT.

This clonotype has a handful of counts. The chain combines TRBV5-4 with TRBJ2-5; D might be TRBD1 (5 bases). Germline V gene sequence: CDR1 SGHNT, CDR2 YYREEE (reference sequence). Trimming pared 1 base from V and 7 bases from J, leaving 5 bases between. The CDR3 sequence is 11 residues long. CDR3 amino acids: CASSLQGTQYF. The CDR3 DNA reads TGTGCCAGCAGCTTGCAGGGGACCCAGTACTTC.

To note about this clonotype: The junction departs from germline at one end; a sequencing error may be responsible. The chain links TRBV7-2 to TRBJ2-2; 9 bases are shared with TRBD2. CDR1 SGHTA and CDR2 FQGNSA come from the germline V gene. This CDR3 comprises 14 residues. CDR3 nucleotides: TGTGCCAGCAGCCGAGGGACTAGCTTCGGGGAGCCGTTTTTT. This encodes CASSRGTSFGEPFF. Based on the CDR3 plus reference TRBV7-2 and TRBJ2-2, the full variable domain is GAGVSQSPSNKVTEKGKDVELRCDPISGHTALYWYRQSLGQGLEFLIYFQGNSAPDKSGLPSDRFSAERTGGSVSTLTIQRTQQEDSAVYLCASSRGTSFGEPFFGEGSRLTVL.

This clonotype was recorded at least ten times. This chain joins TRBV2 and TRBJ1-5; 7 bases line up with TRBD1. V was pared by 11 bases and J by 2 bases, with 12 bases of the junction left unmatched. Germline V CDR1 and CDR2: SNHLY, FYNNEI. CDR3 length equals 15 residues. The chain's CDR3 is CACTPGQLGNQPQHF. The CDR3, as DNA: TGTGCCTGCACGCCGGGACAGTTGGGCAATCAGCCCCAGCATTTT.

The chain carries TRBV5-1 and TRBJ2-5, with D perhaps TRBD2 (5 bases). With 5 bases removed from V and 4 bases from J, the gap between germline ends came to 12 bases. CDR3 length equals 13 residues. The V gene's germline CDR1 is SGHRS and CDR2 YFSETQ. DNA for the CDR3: TGCGCCAGCAGGGAGGACGAGGCAGAGACCCAGTACTTC. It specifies CASREDEAETQYF. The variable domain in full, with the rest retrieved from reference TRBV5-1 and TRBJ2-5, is KAGVTQTPRYLIKTRGQQVTLSCSPISGHRSVSWYQQTPGQGLQFLFEYFSETQRNKGNFPGRFSGRQFSNSRSEMNVSTLELGDSALYLCASREDEAETQYFGPGTRLLVL.

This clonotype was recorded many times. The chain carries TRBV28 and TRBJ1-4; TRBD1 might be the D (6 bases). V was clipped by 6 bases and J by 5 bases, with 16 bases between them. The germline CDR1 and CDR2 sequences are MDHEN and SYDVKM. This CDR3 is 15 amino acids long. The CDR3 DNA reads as TGTGCCAGCAGCACCTCGACAGGCCCGAATGAAAAACTGTTTTTT. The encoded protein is CASSTSTGPNEKLFF. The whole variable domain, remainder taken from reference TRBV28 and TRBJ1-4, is DVKVTQSSRYLVKRTGEKVFLECVQDMDHENMFWYRQDPGLGLRLIYFSYDVKMKEKGDIPEGYSVSREKKERFSLILESASTNQTSMYLCASSTSTGPNEKLFFGSGTQLSVL.

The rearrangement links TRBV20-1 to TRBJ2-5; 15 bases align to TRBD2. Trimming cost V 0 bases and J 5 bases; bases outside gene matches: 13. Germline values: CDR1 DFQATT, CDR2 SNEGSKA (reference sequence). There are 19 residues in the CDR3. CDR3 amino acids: CSARDLGLAGGYYWETQYF. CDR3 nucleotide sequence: TGCAGTGCTAGAGATCTGGGACTAGCGGGAGGCTATTACTGGGAGACCCAGTACTTC.

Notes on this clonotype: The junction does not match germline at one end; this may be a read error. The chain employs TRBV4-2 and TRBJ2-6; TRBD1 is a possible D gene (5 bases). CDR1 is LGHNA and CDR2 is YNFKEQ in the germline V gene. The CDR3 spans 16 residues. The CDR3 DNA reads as TGTGCCAGCAGCCAAGAGGTCAGAGGTGGGGCCGACGTCCTGACTTTC. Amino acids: CASSQEVRGGADVLTF.

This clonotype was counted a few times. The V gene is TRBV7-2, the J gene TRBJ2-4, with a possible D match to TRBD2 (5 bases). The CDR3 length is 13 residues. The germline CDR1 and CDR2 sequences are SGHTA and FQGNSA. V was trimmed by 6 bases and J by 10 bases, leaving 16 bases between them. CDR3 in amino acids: CASSQTISGIQYF. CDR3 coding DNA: TGTGCCAGCAGTCAAACCATCTCGGGAATTCAGTACTTC.

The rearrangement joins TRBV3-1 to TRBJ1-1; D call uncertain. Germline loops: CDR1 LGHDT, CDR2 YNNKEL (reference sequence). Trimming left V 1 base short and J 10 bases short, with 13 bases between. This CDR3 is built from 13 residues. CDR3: CASSQGLEGAAFF. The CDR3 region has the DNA TGTGCCAGCAGCCAAGGGTTAGAGGGAGCAGCTTTCTTT.

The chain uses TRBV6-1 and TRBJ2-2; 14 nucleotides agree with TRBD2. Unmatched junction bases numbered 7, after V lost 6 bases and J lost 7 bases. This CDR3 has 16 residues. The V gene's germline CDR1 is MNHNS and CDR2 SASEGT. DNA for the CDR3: TGTGCCAGCAGAACCGGGACTAGCGGGAGTCTCGGGGAGCTGTTTTTT. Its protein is CASRTGTSGSLGELFF.

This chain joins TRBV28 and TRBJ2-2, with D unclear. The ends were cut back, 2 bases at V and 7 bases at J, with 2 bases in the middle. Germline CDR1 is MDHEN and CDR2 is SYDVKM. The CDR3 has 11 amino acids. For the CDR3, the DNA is TGTGCCAGCAGTTTAAACGGGGAGCTGTTTTTT. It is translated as CASSLNGELFF.